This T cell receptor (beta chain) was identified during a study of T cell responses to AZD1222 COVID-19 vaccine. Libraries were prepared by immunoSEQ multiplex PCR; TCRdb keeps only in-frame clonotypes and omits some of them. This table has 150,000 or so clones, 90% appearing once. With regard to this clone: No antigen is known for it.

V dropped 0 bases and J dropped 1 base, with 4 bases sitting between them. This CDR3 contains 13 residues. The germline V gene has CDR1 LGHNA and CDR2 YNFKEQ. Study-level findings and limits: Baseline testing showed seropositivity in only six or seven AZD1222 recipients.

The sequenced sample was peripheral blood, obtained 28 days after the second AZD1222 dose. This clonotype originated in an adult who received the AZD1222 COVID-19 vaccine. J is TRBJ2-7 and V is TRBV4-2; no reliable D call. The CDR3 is CASSQDGSYEQYF. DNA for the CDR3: TGTGCCAGCAGCCAAGACGGATCCTACGAGCAGTACTTC.